The text below deals with one T cell receptor (beta chain). Its matching antigen is unknown. The same CDR3 is also encoded by other DNA sequences in this sample. The V end was cut by 5 bases, the J end by 5 bases, with 8 bases between. This CDR3 has 11 amino acids. Germline lookup yields CDR1 DFQATT and CDR2 SNEGSKA (reference sequence). This sample is drawn from a study of graft-versus-host responses after intestinal transplantation. Study details: Recipients had transplants, and these were multivisceral, liver-intestinal, or isolated intestinal. Anti-thymocyte globulin induction was given to all recipients, followed by tacrolimus and steroids for around three years.

The study, taken as a whole, reports: Recipient bone marrow held GvH clones, some seen earlier in ileum or blood. The highest levels of circulating GvH clones went along with early declines in HvG clones after transplant.

The repertoire was sequenced with immunoSEQ multiplex PCR; TCRdb's copy has only in-frame clones and lacks some. The sample comprises some 110,000 clones, approximately 92% of which are singletons, and under 0.3% rests with the top ten. The sample consisted of unstimulated CD4+ T cells sorted from spleen or lymph node cells, taken before transplant. This chain joins TRBV20-1 and TRBJ2-3; no definite D call. The clonotype was recovered from a human donor who was the organ donor for an intestinal transplant. This chain's CDR3 is CSASPRDTQYF. The CDR3 DNA reads as TGCAGTGCTTCCCCACGAGATACGCAGTATTTT.